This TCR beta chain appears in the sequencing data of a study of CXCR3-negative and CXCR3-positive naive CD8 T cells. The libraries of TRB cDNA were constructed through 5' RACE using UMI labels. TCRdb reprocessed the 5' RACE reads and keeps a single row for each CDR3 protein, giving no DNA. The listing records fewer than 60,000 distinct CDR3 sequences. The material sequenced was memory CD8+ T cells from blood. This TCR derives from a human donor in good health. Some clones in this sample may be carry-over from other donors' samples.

CDR3 sequence: CASSIPGLDYEQYF. This chain links TRBV14 with TRBJ2-7; with no DNA, the TCRdb D assignment of TRBD2 cannot be verified. The germline CDR1 and CDR2 sequences are SGHDN and FVKESK. CDR3 length: 14 residues.